Included here is one T cell receptor beta chain sequence, with context. The target antigen is unknown. The junction departs from germline at one end; a sequencing error may be responsible. This entry comes from a study of cytomegalovirus exposure and HLA in healthy donors. Study-level points and caveats: Sequences of the TCR beta chain were said to predict the HLA-A and HLA-B alleles of most subjects accurately. CMV serostatus was the only immune exposure information that was available.

PCR employed 60 Vbeta and 13 Jbeta primers. Here immunoSEQ multiplex PCR was the method, and the copy in TCRdb shows in-frame clones only, minus some. The sample lists more than 95,000 clones; about 80% were seen once. Sequenced: PBMCs. This clonotype originated in a woman in her fifties or sixties in good health and CMV-seronegative.

CDR3: CSSSLKARVSGLRDEQFF. The CDR3 bases are TGTTCCAGCAGCTTAAAAGCGCGGGTTAGCGGCCTTAGGGATGAGCAGTTCTTC. This chain connects TRBV7-9 to TRBJ2-1; tentative D call: TRBD2 (6 bases). The CDR3 spans 18 residues. Germline V lookup: CDR1 SEHNR, CDR2 FQNEAQ (reference sequence). The whole variable domain, remainder taken from reference TRBV7-9 and TRBJ2-1, is DTGVSQNPRHKITKRGQNVTFRCDPISEHNRLYWYRQTLGQGPEFLTYFQNEAQLEKSRLLSDRFSAERPKGSFSTLEIQRTEQGDSAMYLCSSSLKARVSGLRDEQFFGPGTRLTVL.